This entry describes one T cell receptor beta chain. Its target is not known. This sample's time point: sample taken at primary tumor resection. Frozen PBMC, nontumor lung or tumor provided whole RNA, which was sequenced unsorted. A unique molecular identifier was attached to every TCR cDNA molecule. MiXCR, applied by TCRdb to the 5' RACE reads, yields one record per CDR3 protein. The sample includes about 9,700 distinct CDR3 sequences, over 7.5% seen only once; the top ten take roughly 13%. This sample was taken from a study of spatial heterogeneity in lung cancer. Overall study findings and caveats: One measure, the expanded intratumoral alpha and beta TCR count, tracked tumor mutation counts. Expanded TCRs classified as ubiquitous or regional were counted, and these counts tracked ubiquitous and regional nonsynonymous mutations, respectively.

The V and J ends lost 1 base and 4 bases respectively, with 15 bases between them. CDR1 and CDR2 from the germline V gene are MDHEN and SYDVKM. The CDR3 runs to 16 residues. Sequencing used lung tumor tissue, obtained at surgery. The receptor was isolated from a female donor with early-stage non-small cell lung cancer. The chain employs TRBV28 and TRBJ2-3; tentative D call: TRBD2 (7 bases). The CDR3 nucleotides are TGTGCCAGCAGTTTATTTGGGGGGGCCAGAGCAGATACGCAGTATTTT. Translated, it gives CASSLFGGARADTQYF.